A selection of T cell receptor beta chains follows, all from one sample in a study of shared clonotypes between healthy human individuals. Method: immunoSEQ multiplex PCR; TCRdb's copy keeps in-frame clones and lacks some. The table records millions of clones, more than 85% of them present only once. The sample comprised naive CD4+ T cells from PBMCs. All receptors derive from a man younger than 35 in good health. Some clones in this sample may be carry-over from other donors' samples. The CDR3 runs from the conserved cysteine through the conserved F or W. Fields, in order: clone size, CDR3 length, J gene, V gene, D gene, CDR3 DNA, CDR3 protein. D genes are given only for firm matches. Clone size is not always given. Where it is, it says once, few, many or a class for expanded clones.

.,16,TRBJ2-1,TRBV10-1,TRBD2,TGCGCCAGCTTATCTACGACTAGCGGGACCCACAATGAGCAGTTCTTC,CASLSTTSGTHNEQFF
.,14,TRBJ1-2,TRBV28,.,TGTGCCAGCAGTCTCCCCCAGGTTAACTATGGCTACACCTTC,CASSLPQVNYGYTF
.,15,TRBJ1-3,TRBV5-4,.,TGTGCCAGCAGCTTAATGACTCCGGGCGGAAACACCATATATTTT,CASSLMTPGGNTIYF
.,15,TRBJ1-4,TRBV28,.,TGTGCCAGCAGTTTAGGAGACGGGTCAAATGAAAAACTGTTTTTT,CASSLGDGSNEKLFF
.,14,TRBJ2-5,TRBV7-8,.,TGTGCCAGCAGCCCCATTGGAAACCAAGAGACCCAGTACTTC,CASSPIGNQETQYF
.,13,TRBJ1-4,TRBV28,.,TGTGCCCATCGGAGGAGGACTAATGAAAAACTGTTTTTT,CAHRRRTNEKLFF
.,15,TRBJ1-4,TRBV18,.,TGTGCCAGCTCACCACTTCACACGGCTAATGAAAAACTGTTTTTT,CASSPLHTANEKLFF
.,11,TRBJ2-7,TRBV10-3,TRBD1,TGTGCCATCAGTGGCCGGGACAGGGTCTACTTC,CAISGRDRVYF
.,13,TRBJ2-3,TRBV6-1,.,TGTGCCACTTTACAGGGAGGTACAGATACGCAGTATTTT,CATLQGGTDTQYF
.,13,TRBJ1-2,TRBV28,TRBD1,TGTGCCAGCAGTCGAGGACAGGGTCTCGGCTACACCTTC,CASSRGQGLGYTF
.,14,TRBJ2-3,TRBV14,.,TGTGCCAGCAGCCAAGATTTTCGGACAGATACGCAGTATTTT,CASSQDFRTDTQYF
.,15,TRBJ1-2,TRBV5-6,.,TGTGCCAGCAGCTTCGGCGGGGCCCGAGGCTATGGCTACACCTTC,CASSFGGARGYGYTF
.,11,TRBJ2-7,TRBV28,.,TGTGCCAGCAGGAACGAGACGGGGAAGTACTTC,CASRNETGKYF
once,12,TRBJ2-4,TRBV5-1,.,TGCGCCAGCAGCTCTGTAGCAGACATTCAGTACTTC,CASSSVADIQYF
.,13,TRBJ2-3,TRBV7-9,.,TGTGCCAGCAGCTTCGGTAGCACAGATACGCAGTATTTT,CASSFGSTDTQYF
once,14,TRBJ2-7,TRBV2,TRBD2,TGTGCCAGCAGACGACTAGCGGGCAGGAACGAGCAGTACTTC,CASRRLAGRNEQYF
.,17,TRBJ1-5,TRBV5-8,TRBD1,TGTGCCAGCAGCAAAGGGACAGGGAGATATAGCAATCAGCCCCAGCATTTT,CASSKGTGRYSNQPQHF
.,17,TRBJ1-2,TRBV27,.,TGTGCCAGCAGTCCCCGGTCGGCATTCGACGGTAACTATGGCTACACCTTC,CASSPRSAFDGNYGYTF
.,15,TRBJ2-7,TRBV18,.,TGTGCCAGCTCACCCTCCTCAGGATCGAGCTACGAGCAGTACTTC,CASSPSSGSSYEQYF
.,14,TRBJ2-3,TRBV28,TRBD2,TGTGCCAGCAGGGAAGCGGGAGCAGGAGATACGCAGTATTTT,CASREAGAGDTQYF
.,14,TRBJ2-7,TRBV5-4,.,TGTGCCAGCAGCTTGGTCAGGGAACCTTACGAGCAGTACTTC,CASSLVREPYEQYF
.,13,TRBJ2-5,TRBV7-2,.,TGTGCCAGCAGCAGCATACACCAAGAGACCCAGTACTTC,CASSSIHQETQYF
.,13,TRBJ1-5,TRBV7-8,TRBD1,TGTGCCAGCAGCGGGACAGGTAATCAGCCCCAGCATTTT,CASSGTGNQPQHF
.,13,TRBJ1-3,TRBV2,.,TGTGCCAGCAGTGGAGGAGAAAACAGAGACATATATTTT,CASSGGENRDIYF
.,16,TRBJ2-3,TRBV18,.,TGTGCCAGCTCACCAGTAGCAGGCGTTGGTACAGATACGCAGTATTTT,CASSPVAGVGTDTQYF
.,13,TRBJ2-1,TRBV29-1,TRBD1,TGCAGCGTTCGGGGACAGGGGGGCCATGAGCAGTTCTTC,CSVRGQGGHEQFF
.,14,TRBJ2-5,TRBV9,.,TGTGCCAGCAGCCGGGAGCGGGCCCAAGAGACCCAGTACTTC,CASSRERAQETQYF